What follows are 5 T cell receptor beta chains derived from one specimen sequenced in a study of cytotoxic CD8 clonotypes in ibrutinib-treated CLL. Profiled with immunoSEQ multiplex PCR; TCRdb holds only in-frame clones, not every one. Of roughly 42,000 clones in the sample, approximately 65% were seen once. The sample in question was PBMCs, obtained after 24 months of ibrutinib treatment. The receptors here all came from a human donor with chronic lymphocytic leukemia.

This chain connects TRBV11-2 to TRBJ2-3; 7 bases agree with TRBD2. CDR1 and CDR2 from the germline V gene are SGHAT and FQNNGV. With 4 bases clipped from V and 4 bases from J, the junction kept 11 bases outside the gene matches. The CDR3 has 16 amino acids. The DNA of the CDR3 is TGTGCCAGCAGCTCCTTTGCGGGAGAAGCCGCAGATACGCAGTATTTT. Amino acids: CASSSFAGEAADTQYF.

The V gene is TRBV14, the J gene TRBJ1-4, with D unclear. The CDR3 totals 12 residues. Trimming shortened V by 3 bases and J by 8 bases, and 7 bases separated the two germline ends. Germline values: CDR1 SGHDN, CDR2 FVKESK. CDR3 sequence: CASSQGWEKLFF. In DNA, the CDR3 is TGTGCCAGCAGCCAGGGTTGGGAAAAACTGTTTTTT.

The genes are TRBV5-1 and TRBJ1-1; D uncertain. The CDR3 has 14 amino acids. V was shortened by 2 bases and J by 1 base, with 9 bases between the two germline ends. The germline CDR1 and CDR2 sequences are SGHRS and YFSETQ. CDR3 in DNA: TGCGCCAGCAGCTTCGAGCGGGAGAACACTGAAGCTTTCTTT. It translates to CASSFERENTEAFF.

This clone came up a few times. The chain links TRBV6-1 to TRBJ1-5; 8 nucleotides match TRBD1. Germline-derived CDR1 and CDR2 are MNHNS and SASEGT. The CDR3 runs to 17 residues. Trimming at V came to 1 base and at J to 6 bases, leaving 11 bases not matched to a gene. DNA of the CDR3: TGTGCCAGCAGTGAAGGTCAGGGGGCGGTTACCGGTCAGCCCCAGCATTTT. Amino acid sequence: CASSEGQGAVTGQPQHF.

This clone came up once. The chain joins TRBV5-6 to TRBJ1-2, with D hard to call. V dropped 1 base and J dropped 2 bases, with 9 bases sitting between them. CDR3 length: 14 residues. Looked up from germline, CDR1 is SGHDT and CDR2 is YYEEEE. The CDR3 reads CASSLSRVNYGYTF. CDR3 coding DNA: TGTGCCAGCAGCTTGTCCCGGGTCAACTATGGCTACACCTTC.